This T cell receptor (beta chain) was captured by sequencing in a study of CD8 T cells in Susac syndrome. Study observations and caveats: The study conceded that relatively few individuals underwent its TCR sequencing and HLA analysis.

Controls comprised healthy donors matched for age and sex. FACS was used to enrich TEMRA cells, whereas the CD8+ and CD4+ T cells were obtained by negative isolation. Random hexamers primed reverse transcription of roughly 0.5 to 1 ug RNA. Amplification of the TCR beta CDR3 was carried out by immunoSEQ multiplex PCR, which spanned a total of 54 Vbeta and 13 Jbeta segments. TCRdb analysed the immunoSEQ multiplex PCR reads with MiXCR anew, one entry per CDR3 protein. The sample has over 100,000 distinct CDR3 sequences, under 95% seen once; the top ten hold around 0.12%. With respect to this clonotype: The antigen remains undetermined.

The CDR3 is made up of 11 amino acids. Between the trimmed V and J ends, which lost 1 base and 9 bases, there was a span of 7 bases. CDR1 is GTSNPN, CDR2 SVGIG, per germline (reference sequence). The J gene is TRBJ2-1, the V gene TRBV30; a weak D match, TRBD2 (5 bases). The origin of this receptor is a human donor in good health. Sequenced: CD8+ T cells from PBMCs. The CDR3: CAWSEAGEQFF. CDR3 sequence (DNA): TGTGCCTGGAGTGAGGCGGGTGAGCAGTTCTTC. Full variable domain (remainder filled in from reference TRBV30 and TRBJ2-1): SQTIHQWPATLVQPVGSPLSLECTVEGTSNPNLYWYRQAAGRGLQLLFYSVGIGQISSEVPQNLSASRPQDRQFILSSKKLLLSDSGFYLCAWSEAGEQFFGPGTRLTVL.